These T cell receptor beta chains were read from a single sample in a study of OX40 agonist ivuxolimab in advanced cancers. The data were produced by immunoSEQ multiplex PCR, yet TCRdb's version contains in-frame clones alone and is incomplete. The sample shows about 120,000 clones, around 91% of them seen only once. The starting material was CD4+ or CD8+ T cells sorted from blood, obtained in a trial of the OX40 agonist ivuxolimab. The receptors shown here come from an adult with an advanced solid tumor such as melanoma, head and neck, liver or kidney cancer. Both conserved end residues are part of each CDR3. Fields, in order: CDR3 length, D gene, clone size, J gene, V gene, CDR3 protein, CDR3 DNA. The D gene is left open where the match is weak. A row's size may be missing; if present it is once, few, many or a size class.

length: 18
D: TRBD1
size: once
J: TRBJ2-6
V: TRBV11-2
CDR3: CASSPRRTGESGANVLTF
DNA: TGTGCCAGCAGCCCCAGGAGGACAGGGGAATCTGGGGCCAACGTCCTGACTTTC

length: 13
D: NA
size: NA
J: TRBJ2-1
V: TRBV19
CDR3: CASLNRGGNEQFF
DNA: TGTGCCAGTTTAAACAGGGGGGGGAATGAGCAGTTCTTC

length: 14
D: NA
size: NA
J: TRBJ1-5
V: TRBV5-6
CDR3: CASSFRGSNQPQHF
DNA: TGTGCCAGCAGCTTCAGGGGTAGCAATCAGCCCCAGCATTTT

length: 14
D: NA
size: NA
J: TRBJ2-1
V: TRBV5-8
CDR3: CASAPGQGYNEQFF
DNA: TGTGCCAGCGCTCCGGGACAAGGATACAATGAGCAGTTCTTC

length: 15
D: TRBD2
size: NA
J: TRBJ2-5
V: TRBV4-2
CDR3: CASSLLAGRGETQYF
DNA: TGTGCCAGCAGCCTCCTAGCGGGGAGGGGGGAGACCCAGTACTTC

length: 15
D: NA
size: NA
J: TRBJ1-5
V: TRBV10-3
CDR3: CAISENQQGGQPQHF
DNA: TGTGCCATCAGTGAAAATCAACAGGGAGGTCAGCCCCAGCATTTT

length: 15
D: TRBD1
size: NA
J: TRBJ2-7
V: TRBV18
CDR3: CASSQGQGGPYEQYF
DNA: TGTGCCAGCTCACAGGGACAAGGGGGCCCCTACGAGCAGTACTTC

length: 13
D: NA
size: once
J: TRBJ1-1
V: TRBV7-2
CDR3: CASSLRMNTEAFF
DNA: TGTGCCAGCAGCTTACGCATGAACACTGAAGCTTTCTTT

length: 14
D: NA
size: once
J: TRBJ1-1
V: TRBV7-2
CDR3: CASSKGQTNTEAFF
DNA: TGTGCCAGCAGCAAAGGACAGACGAACACTGAAGCTTTCTTT

length: 14
D: NA
size: NA
J: TRBJ2-3
V: TRBV18
CDR3: CASSPGLVTDTQYF
DNA: TGTGCCAGCTCGCCGGGACTGGTAACAGATACGCAGTATTTT

length: 15
D: NA
size: NA
J: TRBJ1-2
V: TRBV7-9
CDR3: CASSSRQWSNYGYTF
DNA: TGTGCCAGCAGCTCCCGACAGTGGTCTAACTATGGCTACACCTTC

length: 13
D: NA
size: NA
J: TRBJ2-3
V: TRBV10-3
CDR3: CAIRWGSTDTQYF
DNA: TGTGCCATCAGGTGGGGGAGCACAGATACGCAGTATTTT

length: 16
D: NA
size: NA
J: TRBJ1-1
V: TRBV7-8
CDR3: CASSLSAGALNTEAFF
DNA: TGTGCCAGCAGCTTGTCTGCAGGAGCCCTGAACACTGAAGCTTTCTTT

length: 14
D: NA
size: NA
J: TRBJ1-5
V: TRBV7-9
CDR3: CASSLGAGNQPQHF
DNA: TGTGCCAGCAGCTTAGGGGCAGGGAATCAGCCCCAGCATTTT

length: 13
D: NA
size: NA
J: TRBJ1-5
V: TRBV19
CDR3: CASSWGVTQPQHF
DNA: TGTGCCAGTAGTTGGGGGGTTACTCAGCCCCAGCATTTT

length: 17
D: NA
size: NA
J: TRBJ1-4
V: TRBV28
CDR3: CASSSGQFRATNEKLFF
DNA: TGTGCCAGCAGCTCCGGACAGTTCAGAGCAACTAATGAAAAACTGTTTTTT

length: 16
D: NA
size: NA
J: TRBJ2-3
V: TRBV6-6
CDR3: CASSYPQSGQADTQYF
DNA: TGTGCCAGCAGTTACCCCCAGTCGGGGCAGGCAGATACGCAGTATTTT

length: 14
D: NA
size: NA
J: TRBJ2-1
V: TRBV7-2
CDR3: CASSLAEVTHEQFF
DNA: TGTGCCAGCAGCTTAGCGGAGGTTACCCATGAGCAGTTCTTC

length: 16
D: NA
size: NA
J: TRBJ2-1
V: TRBV9
CDR3: CASSVLGGNSYNEQFF
DNA: TGTGCCAGCAGCGTACTTGGGGGTAACTCCTACAATGAGCAGTTCTTC

length: 14
D: NA
size: NA
J: TRBJ1-5
V: TRBV28
CDR3: CASSFGGSNQPQHF
DNA: TGTGCCAGCAGTTTCGGGGGGAGCAATCAGCCCCAGCATTTT

length: 15
D: NA
size: NA
J: TRBJ2-5
V: TRBV5-1
CDR3: CASSLPAAVRETQYF
DNA: TGCGCCAGCAGCTTGCCGGCGGCAGTAAGGGAGACCCAGTACTTC

length: 14
D: NA
size: NA
J: TRBJ1-1
V: TRBV7-9
CDR3: CASSLAVVRTEAFF
DNA: TGTGCCAGCAGCTTAGCAGTAGTAAGAACTGAAGCTTTCTTT

length: 10
D: NA
size: NA
J: TRBJ2-2
V: TRBV10-1
CDR3: CASVRGELFF
DNA: TGCGCCAGCGTACGCGGGGAGCTGTTTTTT

length: 12
D: NA
size: NA
J: TRBJ2-7
V: TRBV7-2
CDR3: CASRAVGGEQYF
DNA: TGTGCCAGCAGGGCCGTTGGGGGCGAGCAGTACTTC

length: 14
D: TRBD1
size: NA
J: TRBJ1-5
V: TRBV6-1
CDR3: CASSEIEGAQPQHF
DNA: TGTGCCAGCAGTGAAATCGAGGGGGCCCAGCCCCAGCATTTT

length: 14
D: NA
size: NA
J: TRBJ2-7
V: TRBV10-3
CDR3: CAISGTDNTYEQYF
DNA: TGTGCCATCTCTGGGACTGATAATACCTACGAGCAGTACTTC

length: 15
D: NA
size: NA
J: TRBJ2-5
V: TRBV27
CDR3: CASSQTPGRGETQYF
DNA: TGTGCCAGCAGCCAAACTCCCGGGCGTGGGGAGACCCAGTACTTC

length: 17
D: TRBD1
size: NA
J: TRBJ1-1
V: TRBV19
CDR3: CASSIATGTGRYTEAFF
DNA: TGTGCCAGTAGTATCGCTACCGGGACAGGGCGGTACACTGAAGCTTTCTTT

length: 14
D: TRBD1
size: NA
J: TRBJ2-5
V: TRBV5-8
CDR3: CASRLTGGLETQYF
DNA: TGTGCCAGCCGTCTAACAGGGGGCTTGGAGACCCAGTACTTC

length: 15
D: TRBD2
size: few
J: TRBJ2-7
V: TRBV4-3
CDR3: CASSQEGLVSYEQYF
DNA: TGCGCCAGCAGCCAAGAAGGACTAGTCTCCTACGAGCAGTACTTC

length: 14
D: TRBD1
size: NA
J: TRBJ1-1
V: TRBV5-1
CDR3: CASSSGQMNTEAFF
DNA: TGCGCCAGCAGCTCGGGACAGATGAACACTGAAGCTTTCTTT

length: 14
D: TRBD2
size: NA
J: TRBJ2-7
V: TRBV28
CDR3: CASRPGGGADEQYF
DNA: TGTGCCAGCAGGCCGGGCGGGGGGGCAGACGAGCAGTACTTC

length: 16
D: NA
size: NA
J: TRBJ2-1
V: TRBV11-2
CDR3: CASSLDGGLVLNEQFF
DNA: TGTGCCAGCAGCTTAGATGGTGGGCTTGTGCTCAATGAGCAGTTCTTC

length: 16
D: NA
size: NA
J: TRBJ1-4
V: TRBV27
CDR3: CASSLRGGRTNEKLFF
DNA: TGTGCCAGCAGTTTAAGGGGTGGGAGAACTAATGAAAAACTGTTTTTT

length: 16
D: TRBD2
size: NA
J: TRBJ2-3
V: TRBV11-2
CDR3: CASSWSSGESTDTQYF
DNA: TGTGCCAGCAGCTGGTCCAGCGGGGAAAGCACAGATACGCAGTATTTT

length: 13
D: NA
size: NA
J: TRBJ2-7
V: TRBV29-1
CDR3: CSVLGQGMYEQYF
DNA: TGCAGCGTCCTCGGGCAGGGGATGTACGAGCAGTACTTC

length: 13
D: NA
size: NA
J: TRBJ1-5
V: TRBV23-1
CDR3: CASSYGGNQPQHF
DNA: TGCGCCAGCAGTTACGGAGGCAATCAGCCCCAGCATTTT

length: 11
D: NA
size: NA
J: TRBJ1-2
V: TRBV29-1
CDR3: CSVAGAGGYTF
DNA: TGCAGCGTTGCAGGGGCGGGCGGCTACACCTTC

length: 15
D: NA
size: once
J: TRBJ1-1
V: TRBV28
CDR3: CASGVGGRKNTEAFF
DNA: TGTGCCAGCGGGGTAGGGGGTCGGAAGAACACTGAAGCTTTCTTT

length: 15
D: TRBD1
size: NA
J: TRBJ1-2
V: TRBV6-5
CDR3: CATLLRDRGLYGYTF
DNA: TGTGCCACACTTCTCCGGGACAGGGGCCTCTATGGCTACACCTTC

length: 13
D: NA
size: few
J: TRBJ2-5
V: TRBV10-2
CDR3: CASRQTALETQYF
DNA: TGCGCCAGCAGGCAGACAGCCCTGGAGACCCAGTACTTC

length: 12
D: NA
size: few
J: TRBJ1-5
V: TRBV28
CDR3: CASSSGVQPQHF
DNA: TGTGCCAGCAGTTCAGGGGTTCAGCCCCAGCATTTT

length: 17
D: TRBD1
size: NA
J: TRBJ1-5
V: TRBV7-9
CDR3: CASSLVGGQGLNQPQHF
DNA: TGTGCCAGCAGCTTAGTCGGGGGACAGGGGCTGAATCAGCCCCAGCATTTT

length: 14
D: NA
size: NA
J: TRBJ1-1
V: TRBV28
CDR3: CASIPGGQSTEAFF
DNA: TGTGCCAGCATCCCTGGGGGGCAGAGCACTGAAGCTTTCTTT

length: 15
D: TRBD1
size: NA
J: TRBJ2-3
V: TRBV28
CDR3: CASSFEDRTADTQYF
DNA: TGTGCCAGCAGTTTCGAGGACAGGACAGCAGATACGCAGTATTTT

length: 15
D: NA
size: NA
J: TRBJ2-7
V: TRBV5-5
CDR3: CASSLAAGAGYEQYF
DNA: TGTGCCAGCAGCTTGGCCGCAGGGGCCGGGTACGAGCAGTACTTC

length: 15
D: TRBD2
size: NA
J: TRBJ2-2
V: TRBV10-2
CDR3: CASSEPAGGTGELFF
DNA: TGCGCCAGCAGTGAACCAGCGGGGGGCACCGGGGAGCTGTTTTTT

length: 14
D: NA
size: NA
J: TRBJ1-2
V: TRBV7-2
CDR3: CASSPRGSTYGYTF
DNA: TGTGCCAGCAGCCCGCGGGGTTCGACGTACGGCTACACCTTC

length: 13
D: TRBD1
size: NA
J: TRBJ1-2
V: TRBV6-5
CDR3: CASSPTGAYGYTF
DNA: TGTGCCAGCAGTCCCACAGGGGCCTATGGCTACACCTTC

length: 15
D: TRBD1
size: NA
J: TRBJ1-4
V: TRBV7-9
CDR3: CASSSTGATNEKLFF
DNA: TGTGCCAGCAGCTCGACAGGGGCAACTAATGAAAAACTGTTTTTT

length: 14
D: NA
size: NA
J: TRBJ2-1
V: TRBV29-1
CDR3: CSVSMGRGRDEQFF
DNA: TGCAGCGTTTCCATGGGGCGGGGAAGGGATGAGCAGTTCTTC

length: 16
D: NA
size: NA
J: TRBJ2-2
V: TRBV4-1
CDR3: CASSPRSGLNTGELFF
DNA: TGCGCCAGCAGCCCCCGGTCAGGGTTGAACACCGGGGAGCTGTTTTTT

length: 14
D: NA
size: NA
J: TRBJ2-3
V: TRBV5-1
CDR3: CASSLALGADTQYF
DNA: TGCGCCAGCAGCTTGGCTCTGGGGGCAGATACGCAGTATTTT

length: 15
D: NA
size: NA
J: TRBJ1-1
V: TRBV11-3
CDR3: CASSLDGSKNTEAFF
DNA: TGTGCCAGCAGCTTAGACGGCAGCAAGAACACTGAAGCTTTCTTT

length: 16
D: TRBD1
size: NA
J: TRBJ1-2
V: TRBV27
CDR3: CASSLSGDRLSYGYTF
DNA: TGTGCCAGCAGTTTATCTGGGGACAGATTATCCTATGGCTACACCTTC